The next 21 T cell receptor beta chains were all read from a single sample in a study of regulatory T cells in long-lasting Graves disease. Libraries of TCR beta came from iRepertoire HTBI primers plus Arm-PCR of CDR3 regions. TCRdb ran MiXCR on the multiplex PCR reads and lists one entry per CDR3 protein. The repertoire includes approximately 400,000 distinct CDR3 sequences, more than 12% of them detected once, and 16% sits in the top ten. Noted time point: newly diagnosed GD, antithyroid drugs for less than 3 months. Preparation of the TCR library used RNA extracted from PBMCs. This sample was also put to use in a study of T cells in Graves' hyperthyroidism and ophthalmopathy.

Sequencing used peripheral blood mononuclear cells (PBMCs), obtained at new diagnosis, from a patient treated with antithyroid drugs. These TCRs come from a woman younger than 45 with Graves disease.

The rearrangement uses TRBV27 and TRBJ2-7; 7 positions agree with TRBD2. Germline CDR1 reads MNHEY; CDR2 reads SMNVEV (reference sequence). Trimming removed 9 bases from V and 2 bases from J; junction bases left unmatched: 10. The CDR3 totals 14 residues. The CDR3 nucleotides are TGTGCCAGTAGTCGCGGGCTAGCGGCCTACGAGCAGTACTTC. Protein sequence: CASSRGLAAYEQYF.

The rearrangement joins TRBV6-2 or TRBV6-3 to TRBJ2-1; D remains unclear. The CDR3 sequence is 15 residues long. Germline V gene sequence: CDR1 MNHEY, CDR2 SVGEGT. V was cut by 2 bases and J by 6 bases, with 14 bases left in between. CDR3 sequence: CASSYVDPRSNEQFF. The CDR3 coding sequence is TGTGCCAGCAGTTACGTGGACCCCAGATCCAATGAGCAGTTCTTC.

Concerning this clonotype itself: This may be a read error, as it is one base from a much larger clone. This CDR3 is CASSLDGLDLVNEQFF. For the CDR3, the DNA is TGTGCCAGCAGCTTAGATGGCCTAGACCTAGTTAATGAGCAGTTCTTC. The J gene is TRBJ2-5, the V gene TRBV7-2; D gene unclear. The end of the DNA is better explained by TRBJ2-1, so the J call may be wrong. CDR1 is SGHTA, CDR2 FQGNSA, per germline. This CDR3 region has 16 residues.

This clonotype has ten or more counts. V and J are TRBV5-1 and TRBJ2-1, with 7 bases identical to TRBD1. The CDR3 runs to 15 residues. CDR1 is SGHRS, CDR2 YFSETQ, per germline. With 4 bases clipped from V and 3 bases from J, the junction kept 7 bases outside the gene matches. The CDR3 DNA sequence: TGCGCCAGCAGCAAACGACAGGGTGGCTACAATGAGCAGTTCTTC. It specifies CASSKRQGGYNEQFF.

This clonotype was seen many times. This chain uses TRBV12-3 or TRBV12-4 with TRBJ1-4, with 9 bases identical to TRBD1. The J segment lost 8 bases and the V segment lost 6 bases, leaving 7 bases of the junction unmatched. The CDR3 spans 14 residues. Here the CDR3 reads CASRLQGAGEKLFF. The CDR3 DNA reads as TGTGCCAGCAGATTACAGGGGGCTGGGGAAAAACTGTTTTTT.

The chain uses TRBV20-1 and TRBJ2-1; 12 nucleotides align to TRBD2. This CDR3 is 13 amino acids long. Germline V lookup: CDR1 DFQATT, CDR2 SNEGSKA (reference sequence). The trim removed 5 bases at V and 12 bases at J, leaving 8 bases unmatched. In nucleotides, the CDR3 is TGCAGTGCTCCTAGCGGGAGGGCACATGGGCAGTTCTTC. This translates into CSAPSGRAHGQFF.

This clonotype was observed at least ten times. The chain joins TRBV18 to TRBJ1-2; D is undetermined. The CDR3 covers 16 residues. V was trimmed by 2 bases and J by 3 bases, leaving 16 bases between them. Germline V CDR1 and CDR2: KGHSH, LQKENI. The DNA of the CDR3 is TGTGCCAGCTCACCAAGAGATGGTGGGAGCGACTATGGCTACACCTTC. It codes for CASSPRDGGSDYGYTF.

This clonotype was counted a few times. This chain's CDR3 is CATSDPGLVGEQFF. Here the CDR3 DNA reads TGTGCCACCAGTGACCCTGGACTCGTGGGTGAGCAGTTCTTC. The chain uses TRBV24-1 and TRBJ2-1, with D possibly being TRBD2 (5 bases). Germline CDR1 KGHDR, CDR2 SFDVKD. The CDR3 is made up of 14 amino acids. The germline V and J ends were trimmed by 4 bases and 9 bases, with 15 bases remaining between them.

This clonotype was seen repeatedly, ten times or more. This chain uses TRBV20-1 with TRBJ2-7, with 8 bases aligning to TRBD1. V was clipped by 4 bases and J by 2 bases; unmatched bases: 1. This CDR3 region has 12 residues. Per the germline V gene, CDR1 is DFQATT and CDR2 is SNEGSKA (reference sequence). The CDR3 reads CSANRGAYEQYF. For the CDR3, the DNA is TGCAGTGCTAACAGGGGGGCCTACGAGCAGTACTTC.

J is TRBJ2-7 and V is TRBV4-1, with D uncertain. V gave up 1 base and J gave up 3 bases, with 10 bases separating them. The germline V gene encodes CDR1 MGHRA and CDR2 YSYEKL. This CDR3 has 14 amino acids. The CDR3 region is CASSQGTDYYEQYF. The CDR3, as DNA: TGCGCCAGCAGCCAAGGGACCGATTACTACGAGCAGTACTTC.

This clonotype was counted many times. The chain couples TRBV5-1 to TRBJ2-1, with 14 bases fitting TRBD2. Germline-derived CDR1 and CDR2 are SGHRS and YFSETQ. The CDR3 totals 16 residues. With 0 bases clipped from V and 8 bases from J, the junction kept 4 bases outside the gene matches. The CDR3 sequence is CASSLDEGLAGDEQFF. The CDR3 nucleotides are TGCGCCAGCAGCTTGGATGAGGGACTAGCGGGAGATGAGCAGTTCTTC.

This clonotype was seen a handful of times. This chain joins TRBV19 and TRBJ2-6; TRBD2 aligns across 8 bases. In germline, CDR1 is LNHDA, CDR2 SQIVND (reference sequence). The CDR3 sequence is 18 residues long. V shed 4 bases, J shed 0 bases, and the junction held 8 bases outside the gene matches. The chain's CDR3 is CASSTKTSANSGANVLTF. The CDR3 bases are TGTGCCAGTAGTACAAAGACTAGCGCGAACTCTGGGGCCAACGTCCTGACTTTC.

The chain links TRBV24-1 to TRBJ2-5; possibly TRBD2 for D (7 bases). Germline CDR1 KGHDR, CDR2 SFDVKD. CDR3 length: 15 amino acids. V was pared by 7 bases and J by 2 bases, with 16 bases between. The CDR3 protein is CATRGGAIGQETQYF. The CDR3 DNA reads as TGTGCCACCAGGGGGGGGGCCATTGGTCAAGAGACCCAGTACTTC.

This clonotype was seen at least ten times. This CDR3 reads CAWSFNRDQPQHF. CDR3 bases: TGTGCCTGGAGTTTCAACCGAGATCAGCCCCAGCATTTT. The rearrangement links TRBV30 to TRBJ1-5; D unresolved. V was shortened by 2 bases and J by 5 bases, with 10 bases between the two germline ends. Germline V CDR1 and CDR2: GTSNPN, SVGIG (reference sequence). This CDR3 spans 13 amino acids.

This clonotype has a count of ten or more. The chain couples TRBV20-1 to TRBJ2-1, with TRBD2 matching 14 bases. The V gene end was trimmed by 0 bases and the J gene end by 8 bases; junction bases not matched to a gene: 9. Germline assignment: CDR1 DFQATT and CDR2 SNEGSKA (reference sequence). This CDR3 contains 17 residues. The CDR3 DNA reads as TGCAGTGCTAGAGATGTAGGACTAGCGGGAGGAGGGCATGAGCAGTTCTTC. It yields the protein CSARDVGLAGGGHEQFF.

This clonotype was picked up a small number of times. This rearrangement joins TRBV27 to TRBJ2-3; D remains unclear. V was clipped by 4 bases and J by 6 bases, with 14 bases between them. The CDR3 spans 14 residues. CDR1 is MNHEY and CDR2 is SMNVEV in the germline V gene (reference sequence). The CDR3 is CASSSPGVSDTQYF. CDR3 coding DNA: TGTGCCAGCAGTTCGCCCGGAGTCTCGGATACGCAGTATTTT.

On this clonotype: A read error may explain this, as a much larger clone is one base away. The chain recombines TRBV5-1 with TRBJ2-1; 11 positions match TRBD2. The CDR3 has 16 amino acids. The J segment lost 6 bases and the V segment lost 3 bases, leaving 8 bases of the junction unmatched. Germline V gene data show CDR1 as SGHRS and CDR2 as YFSETQ. CDR3 in amino acids: CASSWVAGGSSNEQFF. The CDR3 DNA is TGCGCCAGCAGCTGGGTAGCGGGAGGGAGTAGCAATGAGCAGTTCTTC.

The chain couples TRBV15 to TRBJ2-7, with 10 bases aligning to TRBD1. V shed 3 bases and J 7 bases; nucleotides not matched to a gene: 9. Germline CDR1 and CDR2: LNHNV and YYDKDF (reference sequence). The CDR3 runs 15 residues. CDR3 protein: CATSSDRGLLLEQYF. The CDR3 DNA is TGTGCCACCAGCAGCGACAGGGGGCTGTTGTTGGAGCAGTACTTC. Combining the CDR3 with reference TRBV15 and TRBJ2-7 gives the whole variable domain DAMVIQNPRYQVTQFGKPVTLSCSQTLNHNVMYWYQQKSSQAPKLLFHYYDKDFNNEADTPDNFQSRRPNTSFCFLDIRSPGLGDTAMYLCATSSDRGLLLEQYFGPGTRLTVT.

The gene calls are TRBV19 and TRBJ2-3; 15 bases line up with TRBD2. V shed 9 bases and J 5 bases; nucleotides not matched to a gene: 3. The CDR3 has 14 residues. CDR1 is LNHDA and CDR2 is SQIVND in the germline V gene (reference sequence). CDR3 protein: CASGTSGRRDTQYF. The CDR3 DNA reads TGTGCCAGCGGGACTAGCGGGAGGCGAGATACGCAGTATTTT.

This clonotype was detected ten times or more. CDR3 nucleotides: TGTGCCTGGAGTGGGACCTTGGTTGCGGGGACCTATGGCTACACCTTC. Protein: CAWSGTLVAGTYGYTF. This chain joins TRBV30 and TRBJ1-2, with TRBD1 as a possible D gene (5 bases). Per germline, CDR1 GTSNPN and CDR2 SVGIG (reference sequence). V was trimmed by 1 base and J by 4 bases, leaving 19 bases between them. The CDR3 is made up of 16 amino acids.

This clonotype has a handful of counts. V gene TRBV5-4 combines with J gene TRBJ1-2, with 12 bases fitting TRBD1. CDR1 and CDR2 from the germline V gene are SGHNT and YYREEE (reference sequence). The CDR3 runs to 16 residues. Unmatched junction bases numbered 11, after V lost 3 bases and J lost 8 bases. The CDR3 here is CASSSPTGTGGRGYTF. DNA for the CDR3: TGTGCCAGCAGCTCACCAACCGGGACAGGGGGCAGAGGCTACACCTTC.